The 28 T cell receptor beta chains reported below all come from one sample, sequenced in a study of shared clonotypes between healthy human individuals. The table came from immunoSEQ multiplex PCR; TCRdb's copy has only in-frame clones and leaves some out. The sample consists of fewer than 600,000 clones, more than 75% of them appearing once. Material: PBMCs. These receptors were taken from a woman in her 40s in good health. Some clones in this sample may be carry-over from other donors' samples.

This clone was found a few times. This sequence joins TRBV9 and TRBJ2-7; D is perhaps TRBD1 (5 bases). Trimming took 2 bases from V and 3 from J, leaving 9 bases between them. The CDR3 covers 13 residues. From germline, CDR1 is SGDLS and CDR2 YYNGEE. The CDR3 nucleotides are TGTGCCAGCAGCGTCAACGGACACTACGAGCAGTACTTC. Translation gives CASSVNGHYEQYF.

The count of this clone is one. The CDR3 region has the DNA TGTGCCAGCAGCTTTGGGGGGGAGGCTCCGGCGGGTGAAAAACTGTTTTTT. Protein sequence: CASSFGGEAPAGEKLFF. The chain carries TRBV5-4 and TRBJ1-4; D is possibly TRBD1 (5 bases). The germline CDR1 and CDR2 sequences are SGHNT and YYREEE (reference sequence). V lost 2 bases and J 7 bases, leaving 21 bases between the germline ends. This CDR3 contains 17 residues.

The rearrangement links TRBV11-2 to TRBJ2-7; TRBD1 matches 8 bases. Germline V gene data show CDR1 as SGHAT and CDR2 as FQNNGV. The CDR3 covers 17 residues. V gave up 0 bases and J gave up 9 bases; unmatched junction bases: 16. CDR3 sequence: CASSLETIGTGTSRQYF. The CDR3 DNA sequence: TGTGCCAGCAGCTTAGAAACTATTGGGACAGGTACGTCGAGGCAGTACTTC. The whole variable domain, filled in from reference TRBV11-2 and TRBJ2-7, reads EAGVAQSPRYKIIEKRQSVAFWCNPISGHATLYWYQQILGQGPKLLIQFQNNGVVDDSQLPKDRFSAERLKGVDSTLKIQPAKLEDSAVYLCASSLETIGTGTSRQYFGPGTRLTVT.

The rearrangement links TRBV25-1 to TRBJ1-3, with a possible D match to TRBD1 (6 bases). V lost 6 bases and J 4 bases, leaving 13 bases between the germline ends. The CDR3 is 14 residues long. The germline V gene has CDR1 MGHDK and CDR2 SYGVNS. For the CDR3, the DNA is TGTGCCAGCAGACAGGGTGTATCCGGAAACACCATATATTTT. Protein product: CASRQGVSGNTIYF.

The V call is TRBV28, the J call TRBJ2-7; D is perhaps TRBD1 or TRBD2 (6 bases each). The V gene's germline CDR1 is MDHEN and CDR2 SYDVKM. Trimming left V 6 bases short and J 0 bases short, with 12 bases between. The CDR3 sequence is 14 residues long. The CDR3 bases are TGTGCCAGCAGGGGAGGACAGAGCTCCTACGAGCAGTACTTC. As protein: CASRGGQSSYEQYF.

V usage is TRBV29-1 and J usage is TRBJ1-2; a weak D match, TRBD1 (6 bases). Between the trimmed V and J ends, which lost 5 bases and 2 bases, there was a span of 24 bases. CDR1 and CDR2 (germline): SQVTM, ANQGSEA. The length of the CDR3 is 17 residues. CDR3 sequence (DNA): TGCAGCGTTCTCATAGGGCCCCTAGGGGGTTGGAACTATGGCTACACCTTC. Translation: CSVLIGPLGGWNYGYTF.

This clone was seen only once. The chain has TRBV5-1 and TRBJ2-7; D is possibly TRBD1 or TRBD2 (5 bases each). V lost 5 bases to trimming and J lost 1 base, with 10 bases between them. This CDR3 is built from 13 residues. Germline V lookup: CDR1 SGHRS, CDR2 YFSETQ. The CDR3 DNA reads TGCGCCAGCAGACGGGACGGTTCCTACGAGCAGTACTTC. Translating it yields CASRRDGSYEQYF.

The CDR3 nucleotides read TGTGCCAGCAGCCCCCGGAGGCTAGCGGATTACAATGAGCAGTTCTTC. Amino acid sequence: CASSPRRLADYNEQFF. The chain has TRBV7-9 and TRBJ2-1, with 7 bases matching TRBD2. The CDR3 spans 16 residues. V was clipped by 5 bases and J by 4 bases; unmatched bases: 11. Germline assignment: CDR1 SEHNR and CDR2 FQNEAQ (reference sequence). The variable domain in full, with the rest retrieved from reference TRBV7-9 and TRBJ2-1, is DTGVSQNPRHKITKRGQNVTFRCDPISEHNRLYWYRQTLGQGPEFLTYFQNEAQLEKSRLLSDRFSAERPKGSFSTLEIQRTEQGDSAMYLCASSPRRLADYNEQFFGPGTRLTVL.

The chain recombines TRBV5-6 with TRBJ2-3, with D perhaps matching TRBD2 (6 bases). Germline V CDR1 and CDR2: SGHDT, YYEEEE. The CDR3 extends over 17 amino acids. Trimming left V 3 bases short and J 0 bases short, with 17 bases between. The CDR3 nucleotides are TGTGCCAGCAGCTCCCTGACGGGAGTGGGTAGCACAGATACGCAGTATTTT. Amino acid sequence: CASSSLTGVGSTDTQYF.

The chain links TRBV6-1 to TRBJ2-3; 12 nucleotides align to TRBD2. CDR3 length: 15 amino acids. Trimming cost V 5 bases and J 3 bases; bases outside gene matches: 3. CDR1 is MNHNS, CDR2 SASEGT, per germline. CDR3 DNA: TGTGCCAGCAGTCGGACTAGCGGGAATACAGATACGCAGTATTTT. Translation: CASSRTSGNTDTQYF.

The CDR3 reads CASSSSGTGGTEAFF. The CDR3 DNA reads TGCGCCAGCAGCTCCTCCGGGACAGGGGGGACTGAAGCTTTCTTT. This chain joins TRBV5-1 and TRBJ1-1; 11 bases line up with TRBD1. CDR3 length: 15 amino acids. Germline CDR1 reads SGHRS; CDR2 reads YFSETQ. With V trimmed by 3 bases and J by 5 bases, 6 bases remained unmatched.

This clone has only one observation. Other DNA variants within this sample encode the same CDR3. The V gene is TRBV19, the J gene TRBJ2-2; TRBD1 is a possible D gene (7 bases). The CDR3 contains 15 residues. V shed 3 bases and J shed 3 bases, with 11 bases lying between them. Germline CDR1 is LNHDA and CDR2 is SQIVND (reference sequence). The DNA for the CDR3 is TGTGCCAGTAGTATCGGGGGACAGTACACCGGGGAGCTGTTTTTT. This sequence encodes CASSIGGQYTGELFF.

The chain employs TRBV6-1 and TRBJ2-7, with a weak D call TRBD2 (6 bases). The germline V and J ends were trimmed by 7 bases and 0 bases, with 10 bases remaining between them. CDR1 and CDR2 (germline): MNHNS, SASEGT. The CDR3 consists of 13 residues. CDR3 residues: CASKVGSSYEQYF. CDR3 bases: TGTGCCAGCAAGGTCGGGAGCTCCTACGAGCAGTACTTC.

The chain joins TRBV28 to TRBJ2-7; 8 bases map to TRBD2. The CDR3 runs 14 residues. The germline V gene has CDR1 MDHEN and CDR2 SYDVKM. V shed 6 bases and J 0 bases; nucleotides not matched to a gene: 4. As DNA, the CDR3 is TGTGCCAGCAGACTAGCGGCCTACTCCTACGAGCAGTACTTC. Translation gives CASRLAAYSYEQYF.

This chain uses TRBV29-1 with TRBJ1-1, with D uncertain. Germline V gives CDR1 SQVTM, CDR2 ANQGSEA. The CDR3 has 15 residues. V lost 7 bases and J 0 bases, leaving 18 bases between the germline ends. The CDR3 bases are TGCAGCGCCCGGTCATGGGCGAACATGAACACTGAAGCTTTCTTT. As protein: CSARSWANMNTEAFF.

In DNA, the CDR3 is TGTGCCAGCAGCAAATCACGGGACGATCAGTTCTTC. Amino acids: CASSKSRDDQFF. The chain is built from TRBV11-2 and TRBJ2-1; D could derive from TRBD1 or TRBD2 (5 bases each). Germline CDR1 SGHAT, CDR2 FQNNGV. The V and J ends lost 5 bases and 13 bases respectively, with 15 bases between them. The CDR3 loop spans 12 amino acids. The full variable domain, its missing parts supplied by reference TRBV11-2 and TRBJ2-1, is EAGVAQSPRYKIIEKRQSVAFWCNPISGHATLYWYQQILGQGPKLLIQFQNNGVVDDSQLPKDRFSAERLKGVDSTLKIQPAKLEDSAVYLCASSKSRDDQFFGPGTRLTVL.

The chain is built from TRBV10-3 and TRBJ2-7; D may correspond to TRBD1 or TRBD2 (6 bases each). The CDR3 runs to 15 residues. Germline CDR1 ENHRY, CDR2 SYGVKD. V was cut by 2 bases and J by 5 bases, with 16 bases left in between. The CDR3 DNA reads as TGTGCCATCAGTGAGCTACTACGGGGGCTCAACGAGCAGTACTTC. It encodes CAISELLRGLNEQYF.

The rearrangement links TRBV5-1 to TRBJ2-1, with 11 nucleotides matching TRBD2. The germline V gene has CDR1 SGHRS and CDR2 YFSETQ. J lost 9 bases, V lost 4 bases, and 6 bases had no gene match. The CDR3 covers 14 residues. In nucleotides, the CDR3 is TGCGCCAGCAGCGCTACTAGCGGGAGCACTGAGCAGTTCTTC. This gives the protein CASSATSGSTEQFF.

The chain is built from TRBV28 and TRBJ1-2; D ambiguous. The CDR3 is made up of 15 amino acids. V lost 2 bases, J lost 4 bases, and 14 bases lay in between. Germline V gene lookup returns CDR1 MDHEN and CDR2 SYDVKM. The CDR3 DNA reads TGTGCCAGCAGTTTACTTGGGTTGCAGAGCTATGGCTACACCTTC. Its protein is CASSLLGLQSYGYTF.

V is TRBV27 and J is TRBJ1-1; TRBD1 matches at 7 bases. V was pared by 2 bases and J by 4 bases, with 13 bases of the junction left unmatched. The CDR3 has 17 residues. Germline CDR1 MNHEY, CDR2 SMNVEV (reference sequence). The CDR3 DNA sequence: TGTGCCAGCAGTTTAAGTCTTGGTCAGGGGGGAGGCACTGAAGCTTTCTTT. Translating it yields CASSLSLGQGGGTEAFF.

The chain carries TRBV5-4 and TRBJ2-6; 10 nucleotides match TRBD1. Germline V gives CDR1 SGHNT, CDR2 YYREEE (reference sequence). This CDR3 is 17 amino acids long. The V segment lost 3 bases and the J segment 4 bases; nucleotides outside the gene matches: 7. CDR3 sequence: CASSSGQGLAGANVLTF. CDR3 nucleotides: TGTGCCAGCAGCTCGGGACAGGGGCTCGCGGGGGCCAACGTCCTGACTTTC.

This clone has just a few counts. The chain couples TRBV5-4 to TRBJ2-5; 9 bases align to TRBD1. The junction had 6 bases not matched to a gene; V was cut back by 4 bases and J by 5 bases. Germline assignment: CDR1 SGHNT and CDR2 YYREEE (reference sequence). CDR3 length equals 14 residues. The DNA for the CDR3 is TGTGCCAGCAGCCAAGGGGACAGGGATGAGACCCAGTACTTC. It is translated as CASSQGDRDETQYF.

J is TRBJ2-3 and V is TRBV5-3; D might be TRBD1 (6 bases). TRBV5-3 is flagged as an ORF with uncertain function. The CDR3 consists of 17 residues. V gave up 0 bases and J gave up 1 base, with 15 bases separating them. CDR3 sequence: CARSLGRTEGCTDTQYF. The DNA of the CDR3 is TGTGCCAGAAGCTTGGGCAGGACAGAGGGTTGCACAGATACGCAGTATTTT.

The rearrangement joins TRBV12-2 to TRBJ2-7; no DNA check was done on the table's D call, TRBD1. TRBV12-2 is designated a pseudogene. This CDR3 region has 17 residues. CDR3 loop: CASLPRLRGRVFDEQYF. The CDR3 nucleotides are TGTGCAAGTCTCCCGCGTCTGAGGGGGCGCGTATTCGACGAGCAGTACTTC.

The rearrangement links TRBV10-3 to TRBJ2-5, with D possibly being TRBD1 or TRBD2 (5 bases each). The CDR3 has 13 residues. CDR1 and CDR2 from the germline V gene are ENHRY and SYGVKD. V lost 1 base and J 5 bases, leaving 8 bases between the germline ends. This chain's CDR3 is CAISEWGSETQYF. The CDR3 DNA reads TGTGCCATCAGTGAGTGGGGGAGTGAGACCCAGTACTTC.

The chain combines TRBV30 with TRBJ2-1; 8 nucleotides match TRBD2. The CDR3 extends over 15 amino acids. V lost 1 base and J lost 2; bases outside the gene matches: 4. From germline, CDR1 is GTSNPN and CDR2 SVGIG (reference sequence). DNA of the CDR3: TGTGCCTGGAGTGGGGGACTAGGCCCCTACAATGAGCAGTTCTTC. Its translation: CAWSGGLGPYNEQFF.

For this clone: A far larger clone is a single base away, which makes a read error likely. CDR3 nucleotides: TGCAGCGCCTACCGTGGGAGCACTGAAGCTTTCTTT. It specifies CSAYRGSTEAFF. The chain employs TRBV29-1 and TRBJ1-1; no clear D gene. The CDR3 is 12 amino acids. The V end was cut by 7 bases, the J end by 4 bases, with 13 bases between. Per germline, CDR1 SQVTM and CDR2 ANQGSEA.

This rearrangement joins TRBV4-3 to TRBJ2-7; D gene ambiguous. Germline CDR1 LGHNA, CDR2 YSLEER. This CDR3 has 15 residues. The germline V and J ends were trimmed by 3 bases and 4 bases, with 16 bases remaining between them. The CDR3 DNA sequence: TGCGCCAGCAGCCACGCCCTCTCTGAAAGTTACGAGCAGTACTTC. Protein sequence: CASSHALSESYEQYF.